The clone carrying this T cell receptor (beta chain) showed up just once. Data came from immunoSEQ multiplex PCR; TCRdb stores just in-frame clones and leaves some out. This sample has tens of thousands of clones, with around 83% found just once. Time point defined: pretreatment peripheral blood. Each patient gave between 1 and 8 samples of peripheral blood mononuclear cells, which were collected pretreatment and during treatment. The record originates from a study of PD-L1 blockade in urothelial cancer. Sequenced material: PBMCs, taken around atezolizumab (anti-PD-L1) treatment. The receptor was derived from a woman in her seventies with urothelial cancer.

The CDR3 DNA is TGCGCCAGCAGCCTCAGACAGATCCATAACACTGAAGCTTTCTTT. This gives the protein CASSLRQIHNTEAFF. The J gene is TRBJ1-1, the V gene TRBV4-3; D is possibly TRBD1 (5 bases). The ends were cut back, 4 bases at V and 2 bases at J, with 14 bases in the middle. The CDR3 consists of 15 residues. Germline V gene lookup returns CDR1 LGHNA and CDR2 YSLEER.